The rows below give T cell receptor beta chains drawn from one sample of a study of shared clonotypes between healthy human individuals. Method: immunoSEQ multiplex PCR; TCRdb's copy keeps in-frame clones and lacks some. The sample shows 2.3 million or so clones, 85% to 95% of them seen only once. Sequencing was carried out using naive CD4+ T cells from PBMCs. The receptors come from a man in his late teens or twenties in good health. Some clones in this sample may be carry-over from other donors' samples. Both conserved end residues are part of each CDR3. Each record gives: D gene, clone size, J gene, V gene, CDR3 DNA, CDR3 protein. The D gene is left open where the match is weak. Expanded clones are given a class, and other clones once, few, many or no size at all.

>-|-|TRBJ2-7|TRBV11-2
TGTGCCAGCAGCTTAGTCGGGGAGGAGCAGTACTTC
CASSLVGEEQYF
>TRBD1|-|TRBJ2-1|TRBV19
TGTGCCAGTAGTATTGGACAGGAGCTCTACAATGAGCAGTTCTTC
CASSIGQELYNEQFF
>-|-|TRBJ2-3|TRBV5-1
TGCGCCAGCAGCCTAGGACAGAGATACACAGATACGCAGTATTTT
CASSLGQRYTDTQYF
>TRBD1|-|TRBJ2-5|TRBV7-2
TGTGCCAGCAGCTTCGGACAGGGATTAGAGACCCAGTACTTC
CASSFGQGLETQYF
>-|few|TRBJ2-6|TRBV27
TGTGCCAGCAGTTCTGGGGCCAACGTCCTGACTTTC
CASSSGANVLTF
>-|-|TRBJ2-3|TRBV9
TGTGCCAGCAGCGCACAAATGACAGCTACCCCTAGCACAGATACGCAGTATTTT
CASSAQMTATPSTDTQYF
>-|-|TRBJ1-2|TRBV27
-
CASSLFGEGHGYTF
>-|-|TRBJ1-5|TRBV19
TGTGCCAGCGACCGTGGGATTAGTCAGCCCCAGCATTTT
CASDRGISQPQHF
>-|once|TRBJ1-1|TRBV28
TGTGCCAGCAGTACACCGACAGACACTGAAGCTTTCTTT
CASSTPTDTEAFF
>TRBD1|-|TRBJ2-2|TRBV11-2
TGTGCCAGCAGCCGGGACAGGGGTGGGCCCGGGGAGCTGTTTTTT
CASSRDRGGPGELFF
>-|-|TRBJ1-1|TRBV28
TGTGCCAGCATTGGTGTAGAAAGGAACACTGAAGCTTTCTTT
CASIGVERNTEAFF
>-|once|TRBJ2-1|TRBV29-1
TGCAGCGTTGTTCTGGGGGGTAGGAATGAGCAGTTCTTC
CSVVLGGRNEQFF
>-|-|TRBJ1-2|TRBV10-3
TGTGCCATCAGTGAGGAACAGCTCTATGGCTACACCTTC
CAISEEQLYGYTF
>-|-|TRBJ1-3|TRBV28
TGTGCCAGCAGCCCCAGGGAGCGCTCTGGAAACACCATATATTTT
CASSPRERSGNTIYF
>-|-|TRBJ2-1|TRBV15
TGTGCCACCAGCAGAGGTTGGAGGGAGCAGTTCTTC
CATSRGWREQFF
>TRBD1|-|TRBJ1-2|TRBV2
TGTGCCAGTGGTGGGACAGGGGGCTACGGTGGCTACACCTTC
CASGGTGGYGGYTF
>-|-|TRBJ2-7|TRBV9
TGTGCCAGCAGCGCAGGGGGGGAACACTTCTACGAGCAGTACTTC
CASSAGGEHFYEQYF
>TRBD1|-|TRBJ1-3|TRBV19
TGTGCCAGTAGTACCCTCTGGACAGGTGGGTCTGGAAACACCATATATTTT
CASSTLWTGGSGNTIYF
>TRBD1|few|TRBJ1-3|TRBV5-1
TGCGCCAGCAGCCCGGGACAGACCTTCTCTGGAAACACCATATATTTT
CASSPGQTFSGNTIYF
>-|-|TRBJ2-4|TRBV21-1
TGTGCCAGCAGCGCGGCGGGGGCCAAAAACATTCAGTACTTC
CASSAAGAKNIQYF
>-|-|TRBJ2-3|TRBV5-8
TGTGCCAGCAGCAGTGATCTGGGCACAGATACGCAGTATTTT
CASSSDLGTDTQYF
>-|-|TRBJ2-2|TRBV7-3
TGTGCCAGCAGCTCGCAGGGGCACACCGGGGAGCTGTTTTTT
CASSSQGHTGELFF
>TRBD2|-|TRBJ2-1|TRBV29-1
TGCAGCGTTGGCCGGCTAGCGGGATTGGGTGAGCAGTTCTTC
CSVGRLAGLGEQFF
>-|-|TRBJ1-2|TRBV19
TGTGCCAGTGCAAAACAGGATGCGCCTGGCTACACCTTC
CASAKQDAPGYTF
>-|-|TRBJ1-4|TRBV5-4
TGTGCCGCCCGAGGGCCTTCTAATGAAAAACTGTTTTTT
CAARGPSNEKLFF
>TRBD1|-|TRBJ1-2|TRBV5-4
TGTGCCAGCAGCCGAGACAGGGGGCGCGAGAACTATGGCTACACCTTC
CASSRDRGRENYGYTF
>TRBD2|-|TRBJ2-5|TRBV5-1
TGCGCCAGCAGCAGCCGGCTAGCGGAAGAGACCCAGTACTTC
CASSSRLAEETQYF
>-|-|TRBJ2-5|TRBV15
TGTGCCACCAGCTGGGGAATAGGGGACTTGCCACAAGAGACCCAGTACTTC
CATSWGIGDLPQETQYF
>TRBD1|-|TRBJ1-5|TRBV5-1
TGCGCCAGCAGCTTGGGCCCGGGACAGGGGGACACTCGCAATCAGCCCCAGCATTTT
CASSLGPGQGDTRNQPQHF
>-|-|TRBJ2-2|TRBV5-1
TGCGCCAGCAGCTCCGCGGGGGCGCGGGCCGGGGAGCTGTTTTTT
CASSSAGARAGELFF
>-|-|TRBJ2-2|TRBV7-9
TGTGCTTTGCCTGTGAGGGCGGCCACCGGGGAGCTGTTTTTT
CALPVRAATGELFF
>-|-|TRBJ2-2|TRBV6-5
TGTGCCAGCAGTTACTCCGGGGAAACCGGGGAGCTGTTTTTT
CASSYSGETGELFF
>TRBD2|-|TRBJ2-5|TRBV9
TGTGCCAGCAGCGTAGGTGGACTAGCGACGGGGACCCAGTACTTC
CASSVGGLATGTQYF
>-|-|TRBJ2-1|TRBV5-4
TGTGCCAGCAGCTCGGGAAACAATGAGCAGTTCTTC
CASSSGNNEQFF
>-|-|TRBJ1-4|TRBV30
TGTGCCTGTCTGGGAAGAGGGGAAGCAAAACTGTTTTTT
CACLGRGEAKLFF
>TRBD1|-|TRBJ2-2|TRBV5-1
TGCGCCAGCAGCTTGAGACAGGGGGCCGGCGGGGAGCTGTTTTTT
CASSLRQGAGGELFF
>-|few|TRBJ1-1|TRBV28
TGTGCCAGCACGGAGGGGCTAAGCGAGGCTTTCTTT
CASTEGLSEAFF
>-|-|TRBJ2-7|TRBV28
TGTGCCAGTGGGATTCAGGGGTCGCGATTCTTCTACGAGCAGTACTTC
CASGIQGSRFFYEQYF
>-|-|TRBJ2-1|TRBV2
TGTGCCAGCAGTGTTAGAGTAGCAGGGCAGTTCTTC
CASSVRVAGQFF
>-|-|TRBJ1-2|TRBV10-3
TGTGCCATCAGCGAGTACGACAGGTATGGCTACACCTTC
CAISEYDRYGYTF